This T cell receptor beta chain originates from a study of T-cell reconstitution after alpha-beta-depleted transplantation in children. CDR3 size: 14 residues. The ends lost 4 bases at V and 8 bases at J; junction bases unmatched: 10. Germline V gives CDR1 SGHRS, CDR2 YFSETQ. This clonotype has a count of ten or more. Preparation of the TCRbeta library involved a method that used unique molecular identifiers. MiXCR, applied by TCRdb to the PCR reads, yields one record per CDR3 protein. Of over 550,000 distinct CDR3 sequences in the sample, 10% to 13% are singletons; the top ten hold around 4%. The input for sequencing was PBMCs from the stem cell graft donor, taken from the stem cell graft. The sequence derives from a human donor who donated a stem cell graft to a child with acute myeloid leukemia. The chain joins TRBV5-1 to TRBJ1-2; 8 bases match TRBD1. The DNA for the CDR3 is TGCGCCAGCAGCCTGGGACAGGCCCCCCTAGGCTACACCTTC. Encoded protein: CASSLGQAPLGYTF. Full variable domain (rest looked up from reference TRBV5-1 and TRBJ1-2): KAGVTQTPRYLIKTRGQQVTLSCSPISGHRSVSWYQQTPGQGLQFLFEYFSETQRNKGNFPGRFSGRQFSNSRSEMNVSTLELGDSALYLCASSLGQAPLGYTFGSGTRLTVV.